This is a list of T cell receptor beta chains from one sample in a study of cytomegalovirus exposure and HLA in healthy donors. Using immunoSEQ multiplex PCR, the repertoire was profiled, and TCRdb retains in-frame clones only, with some absent. The sample contains under 200,000 clones, over 75% of which appear only once. The sample comprised PBMCs. The receptors were gathered from a woman aged 45 to 65 in good health and CMV-seropositive. Both conserved end residues are part of each CDR3. D genes are given only for firm matches. Clone sizes are given selectively: once, few, many, or a class where the clone is expanded.

>.|TRBV19|TRBJ2-1|.
TGTGCCAGTAGTTCACCCTCCAGACAGGCCATTTCCTACAATGAGCAGTTCTTC
CASSSPSRQAISYNEQFF
>.|TRBV6-6|TRBJ1-2|.
TGTGCCAGCAGCCCGGGGGGATCTGGCTACACCTTC
CASSPGGSGYTF
>.|TRBV6-1|TRBJ1-2|.
TGTGCCAGCAGTGAAGCCTTGGCCCCCCGAGGGGAGGGCTATGGCTACACCTTC
CASSEALAPRGEGYGYTF
>TRBD2|TRBV28|TRBJ2-1|.
TGTGCCAGCAGTCCTCTAGCGGGAGGGGGTGAGCAGTTCTTC
CASSPLAGGGEQFF
>TRBD2|TRBV28|TRBJ2-1|.
TGTGCCAGCAGCCCGGCGGGACTAGCGGGAGGGCCTGTGATCTACAATGAGCAGTTCTTC
CASSPAGLAGGPVIYNEQFF
>.|TRBV7-9|TRBJ2-7|once
TGTGCCAGCAGCTTAGGAACGGCAGGGGTCTACGAGCAGTACTTC
CASSLGTAGVYEQYF
>TRBD2|TRBV14|TRBJ2-1|.
TGTGCCAGCAGCCATCCCGGACTAGCGGGGGTGGATGAGCAGTTCTTC
CASSHPGLAGVDEQFF
>TRBD2|TRBV19|TRBJ2-2|.
TGTGCCAGTAGTAGAGGGACTAGTACACCCCGCTTCCGGGCCGGGGAGCTGTTTTTT
CASSRGTSTPRFRAGELFF
>TRBD1|TRBV4-1|TRBJ1-2|.
TGCGCCAGCAGCCAAGATCGAACGGACAGGGCTGGCTACACCTTC
CASSQDRTDRAGYTF
>TRBD1|TRBV19|TRBJ2-1|.
TGTGCCAGTAGGTCACAAACAGGGGTGAAGAATGAGCAGTTCTTC
CASRSQTGVKNEQFF
>TRBD1|TRBV6-1|TRBJ1-4|.
TGTGCCAGCAGTGAAGGACAGGGGGCGCTTGGTGAAAAACTGTTTTTT
CASSEGQGALGEKLFF
>TRBD1|TRBV5-6|TRBJ2-2|.
TGTGCCAGCAGCCCGAATCATAAGGGACAGATTTTCGGGGAGCTGTTTTTT
CASSPNHKGQIFGELFF
>.|TRBV5-4|TRBJ2-4|.
TGTGCCAGCAGCTCCCAGGAAAGGCCGATAGCCAAAAACATTCAGTACTTC
CASSSQERPIAKNIQYF
>TRBD2|TRBV7-2|TRBJ2-5|.
TGTGCCAGCAGCTTAGGTCGTCTAGCGGGGGGGCCGGAGGAGACCCAGTACTTC
CASSLGRLAGGPEETQYF
>TRBD1|TRBV7-9|TRBJ1-3|few
TGTGCCAGCAGCTTAGCCTTCGGTGGCAGGGGGTCTGGAAACACCATATATTTT
CASSLAFGGRGSGNTIYF
>.|TRBV2|TRBJ1-5|.
TGTGCCAGCAGCCCACCCGGACAGCGCTATAGCAATCAGCCCCAGCATTTT
CASSPPGQRYSNQPQHF
>TRBD2|TRBV5-6|TRBJ2-1|few
TGTGCCAGCAGCTTGGGAAAGACTAGCGGGGGGGCCTATGAGCAGTTCTTC
CASSLGKTSGGAYEQFF
>.|TRBV27|TRBJ2-2|.
TGTGCCAGCAGTGAGGGAGGCACCGGGGAGCTGTTTTTT
CASSEGGTGELFF
>TRBD1|TRBV9|TRBJ1-1|.
TGTGCCAGCAGCGTGTTATGGACAGGGGATGGAGCTTTCTTT
CASSVLWTGDGAFF
>.|TRBV7-2|TRBJ1-6|.
TGTGCCAGCAGAAGCCCCCCGCCCCAACATAATTCACCCCTCCACTTT
CASRSPPPQHNSPLHF
>TRBD2|TRBV5-1|TRBJ2-7|.
TGCGCCAGCAGCCTGAATGATAGAGCGGGAGGAGTCTACGAGCAGTACTTC
CASSLNDRAGGVYEQYF
>.|TRBV7-9|TRBJ2-3|.
TGTGCCAGCAGCTCGGCCCTCGGCCCCCTAGCCTGGGAAAAAGATACGCAGTATTTT
CASSSALGPLAWEKDTQYF
>TRBD1|TRBV5-1|TRBJ2-7|.
TGCGCCAGCAGCTTGGCGACAGGGGAGAGTTACGAGCAGTACTTC
CASSLATGESYEQYF
>.|TRBV7-9|TRBJ2-1|.
TGTGCCAGCAGTTATAACAATGAGCAGTTCTTC
CASSYNNEQFF
>.|TRBV7-8|TRBJ1-3|.
TGTGCCAGCAGCGCGTCCTACCAAAGCTCTGGAAACACCATATATTTT
CASSASYQSSGNTIYF
>.|TRBV29-1|TRBJ2-7|.
TGCAGCGTTGGTGACTACTATTACGAGCAGTACTTC
CSVGDYYYEQYF
>TRBD2|TRBV30|TRBJ2-2|.
TGTGTGAGCGTCAAGGGGGGAGCGGGAGGCTTGAACACCGGGGAGCTGTTTTTT
CVSVKGGAGGLNTGELFF
>.|TRBV11-1|TRBJ1-2|.
TGTGCCAGCAGCTTATCGGGGAACTATGGCTACACCTTC
CASSLSGNYGYTF
>.|TRBV5-5|TRBJ2-3|.
TGTGCCAGCAGCTTCAGCGGCACAGATACGCAGTATTTT
CASSFSGTDTQYF
>.|TRBV19|TRBJ2-7|.
TGTGCCAGTAGTACGTTCACAGGCTACGAGCAGTACTTC
CASSTFTGYEQYF
>TRBD1|TRBV28|TRBJ2-7|.
TGTGCCAGCACCTCCCGGGACAGGGGTAACGAGCAGTACTTC
CASTSRDRGNEQYF
>TRBD1|TRBV7-9|TRBJ1-2|.
TGTTCCAGCAGCTCACGGGGGACAGTCCTAGCTAACTATGGCTACACCTTC
CSSSSRGTVLANYGYTF
>TRBD2|TRBV7-3|TRBJ2-1|.
TGTGCCAGCAGCTTAGCGACTAGCGGGGGTTATGAGCAGTTCTTC
CASSLATSGGYEQFF
>.|TRBV21-1|TRBJ1-6|.
TGTGCCAGCAGCAAAAGGTATCAGGGGTGGTCACCCCTCCACTTT
CASSKRYQGWSPLHF
>.|TRBV7-8|TRBJ1-2|.
TGTGCCAGCACCTACTATGAAGGCTATGGCTACACCTTC
CASTYYEGYGYTF
>.|TRBV7-9|TRBJ1-1|.
TGTGCCAGCAGCTTAACAGGTGGGACTGAAGCTTTCTTT
CASSLTGGTEAFF
>.|TRBV6-6|TRBJ2-2|.
TGTGCCAGCAGCAAAACCGGGGAGCTGTTTTTT
CASSKTGELFF
>TRBD1|TRBV9|TRBJ1-5|.
TGTGCCAGCAGCAAGGGGGCCAGCAATCAGCCCCAGCATTTT
CASSKGASNQPQHF
>.|TRBV18|TRBJ1-4|.
TGTGCCAGCTCTACCAGGCAGGGTGGAACTAATGAAAAACTGTTTTTT
CASSTRQGGTNEKLFF
>.|TRBV5-1|TRBJ2-7|.
TGCGCCAGCAGCTTGGTTGGGAGCTCCTACGAGCAGTACTTC
CASSLVGSSYEQYF
>TRBD1|TRBV18|TRBJ1-1|.
TGTGCCAGCTCACCCACCGGGACAGGGGATATGAACACTGAAGCTTTCTTT
CASSPTGTGDMNTEAFF
>.|TRBV7-2|TRBJ2-5|.
TGTGCCAGCAGCTTATCTCCTCAAGAGACCCAGTACTTC
CASSLSPQETQYF
>TRBD1|TRBV5-6|TRBJ2-2|once
TGTGCCAGCAGCTACCGGGACAGGGGCACAAAAGGGGAGCTGTTTTTT
CASSYRDRGTKGELFF
>TRBD1|TRBV9|TRBJ1-5|.
TGTGCCAGCAGCCCTCGACAGGGAGGTAATCAGCCCCAGCATTTT
CASSPRQGGNQPQHF
>TRBD1|TRBV2|TRBJ2-1|.
TGTGCCAGCAGGGACAGGGCTTACAATGAGCAGTTCTTC
CASRDRAYNEQFF
>TRBD1|TRBV9|TRBJ2-7|.
TGTGCCAGCAGCGTAGACGGGACAGGGAGTTACGAGCAGTACTTC
CASSVDGTGSYEQYF